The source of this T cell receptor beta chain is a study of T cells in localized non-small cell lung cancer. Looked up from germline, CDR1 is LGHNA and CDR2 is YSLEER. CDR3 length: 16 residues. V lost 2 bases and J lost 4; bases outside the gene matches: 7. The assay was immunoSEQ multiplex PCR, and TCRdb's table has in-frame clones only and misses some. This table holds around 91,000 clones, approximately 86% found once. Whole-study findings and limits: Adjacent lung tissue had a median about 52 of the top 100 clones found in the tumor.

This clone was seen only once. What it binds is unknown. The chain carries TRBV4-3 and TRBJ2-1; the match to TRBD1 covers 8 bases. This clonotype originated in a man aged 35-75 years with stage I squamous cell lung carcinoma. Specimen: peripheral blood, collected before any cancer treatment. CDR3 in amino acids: CASSQRGTGGYNEQFF. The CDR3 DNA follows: TGCGCCAGCAGCCAAAGGGGTACAGGGGGGTACAATGAGCAGTTCTTC.